These 10 T cell receptor beta chains were all obtained from the same sample, sequenced in a study of T-cell memory formation after mild COVID-19. TCRdb redid the calling of the 5' RACE reads with MiXCR, one entry per CDR3 protein. In the table there are about 250,000 distinct CDR3 sequences, roughly 17% of which are singletons. The sample was PBMCs or a T cell subset sorted from them (not recorded which). The receptors derive from a young man who had mild COVID-19 (a few samples of this study predate the infection). Cell type and time point are not known.

This clonotype was detected a few times. A read error may account for a junction end that differs from germline. The V and J genes are TRBV12-3 or TRBV12-4 and TRBJ1-1; D may be TRBD1 (6 bases). This CDR3 comprises 13 residues. This CDR3 reads CASGLGASTEAFF. The CDR3 DNA sequence: TGTGCCAGCGGTTTGGGGGCGAGCACTGAAGCTTTCTTT.

This clonotype turned up a few times. The chain has TRBV4-1 and TRBJ1-5, with 8 positions matching TRBD1. CDR1 and CDR2 (germline): MGHRA, YSYEKL. The CDR3 has 14 amino acids. V trimming: 4 bases; J trimming: 9 bases; junction bases outside the gene matches: 8. Here the CDR3 reads CASSLDRAGWPQHF. The CDR3 nucleotides read TGCGCCAGCAGCCTGGACAGGGCAGGATGGCCCCAGCATTTT.

V usage is TRBV9 and J usage is TRBJ1-4; D gene ambiguous. Trimming stripped 4 bases from V and 0 bases from J, with 4 bases between. From germline, CDR1 is SGDLS and CDR2 YYNGEE. The CDR3 sequence is 13 residues long. Here the CDR3 DNA reads TGTGCCAGCAGCCGATCAACTAATGAAAAACTGTTTTTT. Translation gives CASSRSTNEKLFF.

This clonotype came up once. The chain has TRBV2 and TRBJ2-5, with 8 bases fitting TRBD2. This CDR3 region has 14 residues. Germline lookup yields CDR1 SNHLY and CDR2 FYNNEI. The V and J ends lost 8 bases and 1 base, in that order; junction bases with no gene match: 6. The CDR3 nucleotides are TGTGCCAGCTCGGGGGGGGCACTCCAAGAGACCCAGTACTTC. Amino acid sequence: CASSGGALQETQYF.

This chain uses TRBV5-5 with TRBJ1-3; D unclear. The germline CDR1 and CDR2 sequences are SGHKS and YYEKEE (reference sequence). The CDR3 sequence is 15 residues long. V lost 1 base to trimming and J lost 0 bases, with 8 bases between them. CDR3: CASSLTPASGNTIYF. The DNA of the CDR3 is TGTGCCAGCAGCTTGACCCCGGCCTCTGGAAACACCATATATTTT. Full variable domain (outside the CDR3, taken from reference TRBV5-5 and TRBJ1-3): DAGVTQSPTHLIKTRGQQVTLRCSPISGHKSVSWYQQVLGQGPQFIFQYYEKEERGRGNFPDRFSARQFPNYSSELNVNALLLGDSALYLCASSLTPASGNTIYFGEGSWLTVV.

V and J are TRBV6-2 or TRBV6-3 and TRBJ2-5, with TRBD1 identical over 11 bases. V lost 7 bases to trimming and J lost 4 bases; unmatched junction nucleotides: 11. The germline CDR1 and CDR2 sequences are MNHEY and SVGEGT. The CDR3 runs 16 residues. CDR3 sequence reads: CASTRHGQGAGETQYF. The DNA for the CDR3 is TGTGCCAGCACCCGCCACGGACAGGGGGCGGGAGAGACCCAGTACTTC.

This clonotype was recorded a few times. This sequence joins TRBV5-1 and TRBJ2-2; D not resolved. With 2 bases removed from V and 3 bases from J, the gap between germline ends came to 5 bases. Germline V CDR1 and CDR2: SGHRS, YFSETQ. The CDR3 extends over 13 amino acids. In nucleotides, the CDR3 is TGCGCCAGCAGCTTCGAATACACCGGGGAGCTGTTTTTT. This translates into CASSFEYTGELFF.

The chain uses TRBV7-2 and TRBJ2-5; possibly TRBD2 for D (5 bases). CDR3 length equals 14 residues. The V and J ends lost 1 base and 5 bases respectively, with 11 bases between them. The germline CDR1 and CDR2 sequences are SGHTA and FQGNSA. The CDR3 nucleotides read TGTGCCAGCAGCTTAGTTTCCACGGGGGAGACCCAGTACTTC. It specifies CASSLVSTGETQYF. Variable domain in full (rest from reference TRBV7-2 and TRBJ2-5): GAGVSQSPSNKVTEKGKDVELRCDPISGHTALYWYRQSLGQGLEFLIYFQGNSAPDKSGLPSDRFSAERTGGSVSTLTIQRTQQEDSAVYLCASSLVSTGETQYFGPGTRLLVL.

This clonotype was seen repeatedly, ten times or more. The gene calls are TRBV11-2 and TRBJ1-1; no reliable D call. The CDR3 has 14 residues. CDR1 is SGHAT, CDR2 FQNNGV, per germline. The V end was cut by 3 bases, the J end by 1 base, with 9 bases between. For the CDR3, the DNA is TGTGCCAGCAGCTTTGTTCGCCGGAACACTGAAGCTTTCTTT. Residues: CASSFVRRNTEAFF.

The rearrangement links TRBV6-2 or TRBV6-3 to TRBJ2-3, with D unresolved. Trimming took off 10 bases at V and 3 bases at J, with 17 bases between the two ends. CDR1 and CDR2 (germline): MNHEY, SVGEGT. The CDR3 runs to 14 residues. The CDR3 DNA sequence: TGTGCCATCCGCACCGGCAGGTCGACAGATACGCAGTATTTT. Translation gives CAIRTGRSTDTQYF.